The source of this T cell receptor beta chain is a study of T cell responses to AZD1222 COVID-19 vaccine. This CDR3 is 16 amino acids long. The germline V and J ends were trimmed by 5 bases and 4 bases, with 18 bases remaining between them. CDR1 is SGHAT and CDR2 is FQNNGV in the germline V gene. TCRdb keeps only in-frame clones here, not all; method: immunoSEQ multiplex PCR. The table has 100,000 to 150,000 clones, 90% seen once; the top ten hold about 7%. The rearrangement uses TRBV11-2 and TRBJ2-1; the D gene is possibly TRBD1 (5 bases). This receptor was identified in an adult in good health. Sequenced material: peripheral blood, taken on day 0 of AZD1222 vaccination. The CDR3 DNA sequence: TGTGCCAGCAGCAGACTCGACAGTACAGCGTACAATGAGCAGTTCTTC. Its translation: CASSRLDSTAYNEQFF.